This is a list of T cell receptor beta chains from one sample in a study of T cell responses to AZD1222 COVID-19 vaccine. Measured with immunoSEQ multiplex PCR; TCRdb has only the in-frame clones, and not every one. This repertoire shows 150,000 or so clones, around 85% found once; its top ten account for 5.5%. This specimen was peripheral blood, taken on day 0 of MenACWY control vaccination. Every receptor here comes from an adult in good health. Both conserved end residues are part of each CDR3. The D gene is left open where the match is weak. Clone size is not always given. Where it is, it says once, few, many or a class for expanded clones.

d_gene	v_gene	abundance	j_gene	CDR3aa	CDR3nt
TRBD2	TRBV7-2	NA	TRBJ2-1	CASSSRLAGYNEQFF	TGTGCCAGCAGCTCCCGACTAGCGGGTTACAATGAGCAGTTCTTC
TRBD2	TRBV7-9	NA	TRBJ2-3	CASSFYGLAGGTQYF	TGTGCCAGCAGCTTCTACGGACTAGCGGGGGGTACGCAGTATTTT
NA	TRBV2	once	TRBJ1-2	CASSEAAGIRGGYTF	TGTGCCAGCAGTGAAGCGGCCGGAATTAGGGGCGGCTACACCTTC
TRBD2	TRBV28	NA	TRBJ2-7	CASSSSGTSAGEQYF	TGTGCCAGCAGTTCCTCCGGGACTAGCGCCGGGGAGCAGTACTTC
NA	TRBV28	NA	TRBJ1-2	CASSLDGYGYTF	TGTGCCAGCAGTTTGGACGGCTATGGCTACACCTTC
NA	TRBV5-1	NA	TRBJ2-7	CASSFSPYEQYF	TGCGCCAGCAGCTTCTCCCCCTACGAGCAGTACTTC
NA	TRBV28	NA	TRBJ1-2	CASSRGELILGYGYTF	TGTGCCAGCAGTCGAGGGGAACTAATTTTGGGGTATGGCTACACCTTC
TRBD1	TRBV19	NA	TRBJ2-1	CASSIGDRGVNGQFF	TGTGCCAGTAGTATTGGCGACAGGGGTGTGAATGGGCAGTTCTTC
NA	TRBV5-1	NA	TRBJ1-2	CASSLEGLGGYTF	TGCGCCAGCAGCTTGGAAGGGCTCGGTGGCTACACCTTC
NA	TRBV2	few	TRBJ2-1	CASDSYNEQFF	TGTGCCAGCGACTCCTACAATGAGCAGTTCTTC
NA	TRBV1	NA	TRBJ1-3	CTSSRERQGNTIYF	TGCACCAGCAGCCGCGAAAGACAGGGAAACACCATATATTTT
TRBD1	TRBV6-4	NA	TRBJ1-6	CASSEAGGNSPLHF	TGTGCCAGCAGTGAGGCAGGGGGAAATTCACCCCTCCACTTT
NA	TRBV7-9	NA	TRBJ2-3	CASSLFEDTQYF	TGTGCCAGCAGCTTATTCGAAGATACGCAGTATTTT
NA	TRBV9	NA	TRBJ1-3	CASSPRGPLGGNTIYF	TGTGCCAGCAGCCCACGGGGCCCCCTCGGGGGAAACACCATATATTTT